This is a list of T cell receptor beta chains from one sample in a study of T-cell reconstitution after alpha-beta-depleted transplantation in children. TCRdb re-derived calls from the PCR reads in MiXCR, one entry per CDR3 protein. The top ten hold roughly 14% of the sample, which has about 580,000 distinct CDR3 sequences, roughly 23% seen once. The input for sequencing was PBMCs, mostly from graft donor cells, taken 360 days after TCRalphabeta/CD19-depleted stem cell transplant. These receptors were taken from a boy under two years old who had a stem cell transplant for acute myeloid leukemia, so the T cells may come from the graft donor. Each CDR3 is given with its conserved first and last residue. Each record gives: D gene, V gene, J gene, clone size, CDR3 DNA, CDR3 protein. D genes are given only for firm matches. Part of the rows lack a size; the others show once, few, many or a class for expanded clones.

.,TRBV6-6,TRBJ2-2,.,TGTGCCAGCGGCTTAGTGCGACCCGGGGAGCTGTTTTTT,CASGLVRPGELFF
TRBD1,TRBV20-1,TRBJ1-1,many,TGCAGTGCGGGTGACAGGGGGGGAGAAAGCACTGAAGCTTTCTTT,CSAGDRGGESTEAFF
.,TRBV7-2,TRBJ2-1,many,TGTGCCAGCAGCTTAGCGTCTGGCGATGAGCAGTTCTTC,CASSLASGDEQFF
.,TRBV5-1,TRBJ1-1,.,TGCGCCAGCAGCAATCAGCCGGGACGGGACACTGAAGCTTTCTTT,CASSNQPGRDTEAFF
.,TRBV7-2,TRBJ1-4,.,TGTGCCAGCAGCTTAGCGTCGGTCCGGGGTAATGAAAAACTGTTTTTT,CASSLASVRGNEKLFF
.,TRBV20-1,TRBJ2-5,few,TGCAGTGCTAGAGATACAAACAGGGTAGGGGAGACCCAGTACTTC,CSARDTNRVGETQYF
.,TRBV12-3/TRBV12-4,TRBJ1-6,few,TGTGCCAGCAGTTTCTACCAGGCCAATAATTCACCCCTCCACTTT,CASSFYQANNSPLHF
.,TRBV7-8,TRBJ1-1,.,TGTGCCAGCAGCTTTCTTGGGGAAGCTTTCTTT,CASSFLGEAFF
.,TRBV18,TRBJ2-5,many,TGTGCCAGCTCACCTTCGGGCCTTCAAGAGACCCAGTACTTC,CASSPSGLQETQYF
TRBD1,TRBV20-1,TRBJ1-5,few,TGCAGTGCTACCGGGACAGGACATTTTAGCAATCAGCCCCAGCATTTT,CSATGTGHFSNQPQHF
.,TRBV4-1,TRBJ2-1,many,TGCGCCACCAGGGCCCAGGGGGGGCTCTCCTACAATGAGCAGTTCTTC,CATRAQGGLSYNEQFF
.,TRBV12-3/TRBV12-4,TRBJ2-1,many,TGTGCCAGCAGTCCCCCTGCCTGGGGGGCATCCTACAATGAGCAGTTCTTC,CASSPPAWGASYNEQFF
.,TRBV20-1,TRBJ2-1,few,TGCAGTGCGGCCACCGGGTTCCGAGGGGAGCAGTTCTTC,CSAATGFRGEQFF
.,TRBV3-1,TRBJ2-1,.,TGTGCCAGCAGCCAACTCCACGAAAGCAGTGAGCAGTTCTTC,CASSQLHESSEQFF
TRBD2,TRBV7-7,TRBJ2-1,.,TGTGCCAGCAGCTTAGCTTCTAGCGGGGGGACCAATGAGCAGTTCTTC,CASSLASSGGTNEQFF
.,TRBV6-2/TRBV6-3,TRBJ2-1,.,TGTGCCAGCAGTTACTCGAGCTCCTACGGGAATGAGCAGTTCTTC,CASSYSSSYGNEQFF
.,TRBV5-6,TRBJ1-1,many,TGTGCCAGCAGCTTCCAGACGGTGAACACTGAAGCTTTCTTT,CASSFQTVNTEAFF
.,TRBV7-2,TRBJ2-3,.,TGTGCCAGCACCCTCAGGGGGGGCATGGCGAATACGCAGTATTTT,CASTLRGGMANTQYF
TRBD1,TRBV12-3/TRBV12-4,TRBJ1-6,many,TGTGCCAGCAGGGAAGGGGGCCATTCACCCCTCCACTTT,CASREGGHSPLHF
.,TRBV27,TRBJ2-3,.,TGTGCCAGCAGTTTAACTAGCACCACTACCGTCACAGATACGCAGTATTTT,CASSLTSTTTVTDTQYF
.,TRBV15,TRBJ1-6,.,TGTGCCACCAGCAGAGATAATGGGGGCTCACCCCTCCACTTT,CATSRDNGGSPLHF
.,TRBV7-2,TRBJ2-1,.,TGTGCCAGCAGCTTCTCCCGGGGGGCTTTCGACAATGAGCAGTTCTTC,CASSFSRGAFDNEQFF
.,TRBV20-1,TRBJ2-5,many,TGCAGTGCTAGGTCCGGCTCGGCTCTTCAAGAGACCCAGTACTTC,CSARSGSALQETQYF
TRBD1,TRBV20-1,TRBJ2-7,many,TGCAGTGCTATCCACTCCGGGACAGTCGAGCAGTACTTC,CSAIHSGTVEQYF
TRBD2,TRBV6-1,TRBJ2-1,many,TGTGCCAGCAGAAGGACTAGCGGGGGGGCCGGTGAGCAGTTCTTC,CASRRTSGGAGEQFF
.,TRBV18,TRBJ2-3,.,TGTGCCAGCTCACCACAGTTTTCCCTAGCAGGCACAGATACGCAGTATTTT,CASSPQFSLAGTDTQYF
.,TRBV7-9,TRBJ2-1,.,TGTGCCAGCAGCCGCCTAGCTTTGGAGCAGTTCTTC,CASSRLALEQFF
TRBD2,TRBV20-1,TRBJ2-3,.,TGCAGTGCCCCGAGCGGGGGTGGCACAGATACGCAGTATTTT,CSAPSGGGTDTQYF
.,TRBV2,TRBJ2-7,many,TGTGCCAGCAGTGAAGGTGGGACACCATTCTACGAGCAGTACTTC,CASSEGGTPFYEQYF
.,TRBV20-1,TRBJ1-2,.,TGCAGTGCTAGTCAACAGCCCTATGGCTACACCTTC,CSASQQPYGYTF
.,TRBV12-3/TRBV12-4,TRBJ2-7,many,TGTGCCAGCAGTTTCGGGGGTTCTTACTCCTACGAGCAGTACTTC,CASSFGGSYSYEQYF
.,TRBV28,TRBJ2-1,once,TGTGCCAGCAGTTTCGACAGGGGGCTAGCGGGGGCCTACAATGAGCAGTTCTTC,CASSFDRGLAGAYNEQFF
TRBD2,TRBV5-1,TRBJ2-1,few,TGCGCCAGCAGCTTTACTAGCGGAGAGCAGTTCTTC,CASSFTSGEQFF
.,TRBV20-1,TRBJ1-2,.,TGCAGTGCTATAATAGGGGTTGGGAGTGGCTACACCTTC,CSAIIGVGSGYTF
.,TRBV4-3,TRBJ1-1,.,TGCGCCAGCAGCCAAGCACCGGGACAAACAGCTGCTGAAGCTTTCTTT,CASSQAPGQTAAEAFF
TRBD1,TRBV7-9,TRBJ1-6,.,TGTGCCAGCAGCGCTCAGGGACAGGGAGTTTCACCCCTCCACTTT,CASSAQGQGVSPLHF
TRBD1,TRBV28,TRBJ2-3,.,TGTGCCAGCAGTATCAGGGGGAACGGTGATACGCAGTATTTT,CASSIRGNGDTQYF
.,TRBV7-9,TRBJ2-1,many,TGTGCCAGCAGCTTCCCCGAAACCCCGCAGTTCTTC,CASSFPETPQFF
.,TRBV6-1,TRBJ2-3,few,TGTGCCAGCAGCCTTGGACTTTTCTACACAGATACGCAGTATTTT,CASSLGLFYTDTQYF
.,TRBV28,TRBJ1-6,many,TGTGCCAGCAGTTTCGGGGACTCGAATTCACCCCTCCACTTT,CASSFGDSNSPLHF
.,TRBV4-1,TRBJ2-2,many,TGCGCCAGCAGCCCCTCGGGGTCAGGGTCGTTTTTT,CASSPSGSGSFF
.,TRBV7-3,TRBJ1-6,.,TGTGCCAGCAGCTTAATTGGAGCCTTGAATTCACCCCTCCACTTT,CASSLIGALNSPLHF
TRBD2,TRBV29-1,TRBJ2-5,few,TGCAGCGCCTTGACTAGCGGGGTCCAAGAGACCCAGTACTTC,CSALTSGVQETQYF
.,TRBV7-2,TRBJ2-3,few,TGTGCCAGCAGCTCGAAGGGGTACTACACAGATACGCAGTATTTT,CASSSKGYYTDTQYF